This TCR beta chain emerged from a study of T cells after yellow fever vaccination. Whole-study results and caveats: Peaking faster, on day 5 versus 15, the secondary response was nonetheless weaker. A small share of clonotypes appeared in both CD4 and CD8 compartments.

This clonotype has only a few counts. What it binds is unknown. TCRdb fed the 5' RACE reads into MiXCR, producing one record per CDR3 protein. The data show 300,000 to 400,000 distinct CDR3 sequences, with roughly 8.7% seen just once and roughly 18% held by the top ten. V lost 7 bases and J lost 0, with 22 bases in between. Germline V gives CDR1 MNHNS, CDR2 SASEGT. The CDR3 consists of 17 residues. The sample in question was PBMCs, obtained on the day of the first yellow fever vaccination. The V gene is TRBV6-1, the J gene TRBJ2-7, with TRBD1 as a possible D gene (5 bases). The sequence came from a man aged 18 to 30 who received the YFV17D yellow fever vaccine. The CDR3 coding sequence is TGTGCCAGCAACCTAAGGATGGGGCCTCCCTCCTCCTACGAGCAGTACTTC. Translation gives CASNLRMGPPSSYEQYF.